Shown below are 8 T cell receptor beta chains from a single sample sequenced in a study of CD8+ T cells in alopecia areata (dated by TCRdb to between 2018 and 2020). Cells from pooled mouse cutaneous lymph nodes were stained for CD4, CD8alpha, NKG2D, NKG2ACE and other markers and then sorted on a BD Influx. Libraries were made using the immunoSEQ multiplex PCR assay. RNA was extracted from all samples and reverse transcribed into cDNA as template for TCR sequencing. Entries here come from immuneACCESS through TCRdb and include only in-frame sequences with V and J called. Some clones fail to appear in such tables; in the studies checked, an unresolved V gene covers under half of the shortfall, and the cause of the remainder is unknown. This sample holds 270,000 or so clones in total, without any singletons. The ten largest clones take up 1.2% of the sample. Sequences were obtained from CD4+ T cells sorted from a lymph node. All receptors derive from a C3H/HeJ mouse with alopecia areata. Members of this strain share the MHC haplotype H2-k.

This clone has just a few counts. Gene names are mouse gene names. The CDR3 end falls 4 residues outside the read, so it is completed with the germline J gene. The chain couples TRBV1 to TRBJ2-5, with D unresolved. The germline V and J ends were trimmed by 3 bases and 3 bases, with 7 bases remaining between them. CDR1 and CDR2 (germline): NSQYPW, LRSPGD (reference sequence). The CDR3 is 13 residues long. The CDR3 DNA, read in part, is TGCACCTGCAGTGCGCCACAGCAAGAC. As protein: CTCSAPQQD. The CDR3 as a whole reads CTCSAPQQDTQYF.

This clone was found many times. Gene names are mouse gene names. Coverage ceases 4 residues before the CDR3 finishes, and the germline J gene fills in the end. Other DNA sequences within the sample encode an identical CDR3. The rearrangement uses TRBV5 and TRBJ2-7, with D unclear. This CDR3 is 11 amino acids long. The V gene's germline CDR1 is LGHNA and CDR2 YNLKQL (reference sequence). The CDR3 sequence: CASSQYYEQYF. CDR3 bases read: TGTGCCAGCAGCCAATATTAT.

For this clone: Genes and germline come from the mouse. From the germline J gene comes the end of the CDR3, since the read stops 4 residues before it. The gene calls are TRBV31 and TRBJ2-3; TRBD2 matches at 13 bases. The V segment lost 5 bases and the J segment 2 bases; nucleotides outside the gene matches: 7. The germline V gene encodes CDR1 GKSSPN and CDR2 SITVG. The CDR3 runs 16 residues. The sequenced CDR3 bases are TGTGCCTGGGGACTGGGGGGGCGCGTGGATGCAGAA. Its translation is CAWGLGGRVDAE. The whole CDR3 is CAWGLGGRVDAETLYF.

In its sample, this clone was seen a few times. Germline and genes: mouse. Read sequence stops 4 residues before the CDR3 end, and the germline J gene provides the missing end. The rearrangement joins TRBV14 to TRBJ2-5, with a possible D match to TRBD1 (6 bases). Germline V gene lookup returns CDR1 SGHDT and CDR2 FRDEAV. This CDR3 spans 14 amino acids. V shed 2 bases and J shed 2 bases, with 9 bases lying between them. CDR3 DNA, as far as it was read: TGTGCCAGCAGTTTTTGGGACACCCAAGAC. Translated, it gives CASSFWDTQD. The whole CDR3 protein is CASSFWDTQDTQYF. Looking up the rest from reference TRBV14 and TRBJ2-5 gives the full variable domain: EAGVTQSPRYAVLQEGQAVSFWCDPISGHDTLYWYQQPRDQGPQLLVYFRDEAVIDNSQLPSDRFSAVRPKGTNSTLKIQSAKQGDTATYLCASSFWDTQDTQYFGPGTRLLVL.

In the case of this clone: Gene names are the mouse ones. CDR3 loop: CASSMGLGVSYEQYF. The sequenced CDR3 bases are TGTGCCAGCAGTATGGGACTGGGAGTCTCCTAT. The rearrangement links TRBV19 to TRBJ2-7; 9 bases are shared with TRBD2. With the read ending 4 residues before the CDR3 end, the germline J gene is used to fill in that end. V shed 2 bases, J shed 0 bases, and the junction held 3 bases outside the gene matches. Germline assignment: CDR1 FNHDT and CDR2 SITEND (reference sequence). This CDR3 is 15 amino acids long.

Notes on this clone: Gene labels here are mouse ones. From the germline J gene comes the end of the CDR3, since the read stops 4 residues before it. The chain has TRBV13-1 and TRBJ2-7, with TRBD1 matching 12 bases. The CDR3 has 15 residues. Germline CDR1 and CDR2: NSHNY and SYGAGN. CDR3 sequence reads: CASSVGTGGDHEQYF. The sequenced CDR3 bases are TGTGCCAGCAGTGTCGGGACAGGGGGCGACCAT.

There are a few counts of this clone. The gene names here belong to mouse. From the germline J gene comes the end of the CDR3, since the read stops 4 residues before it. V and J are TRBV17 and TRBJ1-1; 11 bases fit TRBD1. CDR1 and CDR2 (germline): MNHDT, YYDKIL. The CDR3 loop spans 15 amino acids. The CDR3 protein is CASRPVGTGGTEVFF. The part of the CDR3 DNA that was read is TGTGCTAGCAGGCCTGTCGGGACAGGGGGGACA.

As regards this clone: Gene names and germline refer to mouse. The read terminates 4 residues ahead of where the CDR3 ends, so the germline J gene completes it. The chain carries TRBV13-2 and TRBJ2-3; 8 bases are a match to TRBD2. Germline V gene lookup returns CDR1 NNHNN and CDR2 SYGAGS (reference sequence). The CDR3 consists of 16 residues. The V and J ends lost 4 bases and 0 bases, in that order; junction bases with no gene match: 7. The part of the CDR3 DNA that was read is TGTGCCAGCGGTCCCTACTGGGGGAATAGTGCAGAA. This encodes CASGPYWGNSAE. The full CDR3 protein reads CASGPYWGNSAETLYF.